Listed below are T cell receptor beta chains from one sample, sequenced in a study of blood T cell repertoires in COVID-19. TCRdb's table, derived via immunoSEQ multiplex PCR, lists solely in-frame clones and lacks some. This table has 110,000 or so clones, approximately 81% appearing once. Material for sequencing was peripheral blood. These receptor sequences come from a man aged 50-59 years with acute or convalescent COVID-19. Both conserved end residues are part of each CDR3. A D gene is named only where the DNA matches it firmly. For some rows the clone size is stated as once, few or many, or as a class when expanded; others skip it.

j_gene: TRBJ1-2; len: 15; v_gene: TRBV7-8; abundance: -; d_gene: TRBD1; CDR3aa: CASSTDRGHNYGYTF; CDR3nt: TGTGCCAGCAGCACAGACAGGGGGCATAACTATGGCTACACCTTC
j_gene: TRBJ1-4; len: 14; v_gene: TRBV18; abundance: -; d_gene: -; CDR3aa: CASSQGTTNEKLFF; CDR3nt: TGTGCCAGCTCACAGGGGACTACTAATGAAAAACTGTTTTTT
j_gene: TRBJ1-1; len: 16; v_gene: TRBV7-3; abundance: few; d_gene: -; CDR3aa: CASSLTSGGIGTEAFF; CDR3nt: TGTGCCAGCAGCTTAACCTCTGGAGGGATCGGCACTGAAGCTTTCTTT
j_gene: TRBJ1-2; len: 13; v_gene: TRBV28; abundance: -; d_gene: TRBD1; CDR3aa: CASSPGTGVGYTF; CDR3nt: TGTGCCAGCAGTCCTGGGACAGGGGTGGGCTACACCTTC
j_gene: TRBJ1-4; len: 16; v_gene: TRBV27; abundance: few; d_gene: -; CDR3aa: CASRLGGATTNEKLFF; CDR3nt: TGTGCCAGCCGTTTGGGTGGGGCCACAACTAATGAAAAACTGTTTTTT
j_gene: TRBJ1-2; len: 13; v_gene: TRBV15; abundance: -; d_gene: -; CDR3aa: CATSPRREGGYTF; CDR3nt: TGTGCCACCAGCCCTCGCAGGGAAGGCGGCTACACCTTC
j_gene: TRBJ1-1; len: 13; v_gene: TRBV28; abundance: -; d_gene: -; CDR3aa: CASSSGPNTEAFF; CDR3nt: TGTGCCAGCAGTTCAGGGCCGAACACTGAAGCTTTCTTT
j_gene: TRBJ2-2; len: 16; v_gene: TRBV2; abundance: few; d_gene: -; CDR3aa: CASSPGAVANTGELFF; CDR3nt: TGTGCCAGCAGCCCAGGGGCGGTCGCGAACACCGGGGAGCTGTTTTTT
j_gene: TRBJ2-5; len: 15; v_gene: TRBV24-1; abundance: -; d_gene: TRBD2; CDR3aa: CATSGSGGYQETQYF; CDR3nt: TGTGCCACCAGTGGCAGCGGGGGGTACCAAGAGACCCAGTACTTC
j_gene: TRBJ1-1; len: 10; v_gene: TRBV12-3/TRBV12-4; abundance: -; d_gene: -; CDR3aa: CASGGAEAFF; CDR3nt: TGTGCCAGCGGGGGCGCTGAAGCTTTCTTT
j_gene: TRBJ1-1; len: 15; v_gene: TRBV2; abundance: -; d_gene: TRBD1; CDR3aa: CASSEGTGANTEAFF; CDR3nt: TGTGCCAGCAGTGAAGGGACAGGGGCGAACACTGAAGCTTTCTTT